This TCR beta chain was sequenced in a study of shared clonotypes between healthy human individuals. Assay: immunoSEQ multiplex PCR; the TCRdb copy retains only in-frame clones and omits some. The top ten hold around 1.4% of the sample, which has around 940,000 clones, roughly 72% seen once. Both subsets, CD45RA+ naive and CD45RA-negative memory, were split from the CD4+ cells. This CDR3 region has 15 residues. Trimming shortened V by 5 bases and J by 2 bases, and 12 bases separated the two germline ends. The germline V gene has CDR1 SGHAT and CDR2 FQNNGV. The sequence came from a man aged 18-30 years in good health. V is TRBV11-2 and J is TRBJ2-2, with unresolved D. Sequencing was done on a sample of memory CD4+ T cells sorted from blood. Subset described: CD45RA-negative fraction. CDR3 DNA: TGTGCCAGCAGCCACTCGTGGGTTAACACCGGGGAGCTGTTTTTT. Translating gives CASSHSWVNTGELFF.